This record covers a single TCR beta chain. The CDR3 length is 15 residues. CDR1 is LGHNA and CDR2 is YNFKEQ in the germline V gene. Trimming took 0 bases from V and 6 from J, leaving 11 bases between them. These data originate in a study of blood T cell repertoires in COVID-19. Study at large: Both acute and convalescent COVID-19 samples were obtained from the United States, Italy and Spain. The analysed material was cDNA or gDNA that came from T cells, B-cell-depleted T cells, or PBMCs.

Assay used: immunoSEQ multiplex PCR; TCRdb lists only in-frame clones, some missing. The top ten hold roughly 2% of the sample, which has 250,000 to 300,000 clones, roughly 87% seen once. This clonotype was obtained from a woman aged 45-65 years who had recovered from COVID-19. The chain employs TRBV4-2 and TRBJ2-2; possibly TRBD1 for D (7 bases). The sequenced sample consisted of peripheral blood. The CDR3 reads CASSQEARGAGELFF. CDR3 nucleotides: TGTGCCAGCAGCCAAGAGGCCAGGGGGGCCGGGGAGCTGTTTTTT.